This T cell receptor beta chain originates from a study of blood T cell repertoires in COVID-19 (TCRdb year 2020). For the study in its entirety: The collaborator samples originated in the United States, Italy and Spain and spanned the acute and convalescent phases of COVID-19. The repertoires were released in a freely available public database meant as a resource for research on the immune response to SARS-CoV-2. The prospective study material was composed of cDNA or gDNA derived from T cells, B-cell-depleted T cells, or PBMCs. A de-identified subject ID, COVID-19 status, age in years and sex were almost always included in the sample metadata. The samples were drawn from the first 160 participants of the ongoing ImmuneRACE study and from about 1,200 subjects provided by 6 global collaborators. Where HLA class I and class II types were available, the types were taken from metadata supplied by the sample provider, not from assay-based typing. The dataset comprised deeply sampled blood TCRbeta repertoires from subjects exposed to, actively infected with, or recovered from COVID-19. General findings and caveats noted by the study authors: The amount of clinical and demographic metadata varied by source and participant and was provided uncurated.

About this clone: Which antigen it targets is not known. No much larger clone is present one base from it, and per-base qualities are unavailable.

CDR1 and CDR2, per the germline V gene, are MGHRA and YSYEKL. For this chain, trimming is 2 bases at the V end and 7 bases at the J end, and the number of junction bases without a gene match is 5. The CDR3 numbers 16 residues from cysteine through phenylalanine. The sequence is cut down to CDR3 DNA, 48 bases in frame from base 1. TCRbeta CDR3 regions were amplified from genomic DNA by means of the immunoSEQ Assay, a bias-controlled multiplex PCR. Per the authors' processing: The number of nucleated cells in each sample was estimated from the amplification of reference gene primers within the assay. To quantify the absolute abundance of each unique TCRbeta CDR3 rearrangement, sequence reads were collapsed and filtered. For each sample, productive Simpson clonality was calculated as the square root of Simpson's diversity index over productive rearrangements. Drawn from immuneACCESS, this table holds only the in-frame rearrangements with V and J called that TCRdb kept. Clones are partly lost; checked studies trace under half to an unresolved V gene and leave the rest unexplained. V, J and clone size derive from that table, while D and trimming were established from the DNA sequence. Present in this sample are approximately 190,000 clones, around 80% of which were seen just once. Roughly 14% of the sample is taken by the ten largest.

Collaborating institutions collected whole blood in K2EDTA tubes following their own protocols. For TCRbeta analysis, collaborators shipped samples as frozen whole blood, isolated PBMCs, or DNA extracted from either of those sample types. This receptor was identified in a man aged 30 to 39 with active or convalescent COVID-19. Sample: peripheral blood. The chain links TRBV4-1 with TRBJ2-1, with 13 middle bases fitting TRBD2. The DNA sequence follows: TGCGCCAGCAGCCAACTGACTAGCGGGAGGCGTAATGAGCAGTTCTTC. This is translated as CASSQLTSGRRNEQFF.